This T cell receptor (beta chain) comes out of a study of shared clonotypes between healthy human individuals. The data were produced by immunoSEQ multiplex PCR, yet TCRdb's version contains in-frame clones alone and is incomplete. The data show about 480,000 clones, with over 60% seen just once and around an eighth held by the top ten. Sequenced material: PBMCs. The sequence came from a woman in her forties in good health. Some clones in this sample may be carry-over from other donors' samples.

CDR3 protein: CASSLITVGQFAGELFF. As DNA, the CDR3 is TGTGCCAGCAGCTTAATAACCGTCGGACAATTTGCCGGGGAGCTGTTTTTT. The rearrangement links TRBV11-3 to TRBJ2-2; D possibly corresponds to TRBD1 (5 bases). This CDR3 spans 17 amino acids. CDR1 is SGHNT and CDR2 is YENEEA in the germline V gene. V shed 2 bases and J shed 6 bases, with 19 bases lying between them.